This T cell receptor beta chain was profiled in a study of T cell repertoires in cytomegalovirus infection. In the study overall: Public TCR beta signatures were indicative of both CMV infection and a matching HLA type.

This clonotype came up a few times. The antigen is unknown. V was pared by 9 bases and J by 4 bases, with 7 bases between. Germline assignment: CDR1 SNHLY and CDR2 FYNNEI. The CDR3 has 12 residues. TCRdb fed the reads into MiXCR, producing one record per CDR3 protein. Here the sample spans approximately 630,000 distinct CDR3 sequences, about 24% being singletons. Study conclusions and caveats: Cumulative frequency of public TCR beta families picked out carriers of CMV plus the relevant HLA. CMV-specific TCR beta clonotypes restricted by HLA-C dominated the ex vivo response.

Input material: CD8+ T cells from PBMCs. This chain links TRBV2 with TRBJ2-6, with D uncertain. The origin of this receptor is a human donor in good health (CMV status not recorded). Some clones in this sample may be carry-over from other donors' samples. In DNA, the CDR3 is TGTGCCAGGGTGGGCGGGGCCAACGTCCTGACTTTC. Amino acids: CARVGGANVLTF.